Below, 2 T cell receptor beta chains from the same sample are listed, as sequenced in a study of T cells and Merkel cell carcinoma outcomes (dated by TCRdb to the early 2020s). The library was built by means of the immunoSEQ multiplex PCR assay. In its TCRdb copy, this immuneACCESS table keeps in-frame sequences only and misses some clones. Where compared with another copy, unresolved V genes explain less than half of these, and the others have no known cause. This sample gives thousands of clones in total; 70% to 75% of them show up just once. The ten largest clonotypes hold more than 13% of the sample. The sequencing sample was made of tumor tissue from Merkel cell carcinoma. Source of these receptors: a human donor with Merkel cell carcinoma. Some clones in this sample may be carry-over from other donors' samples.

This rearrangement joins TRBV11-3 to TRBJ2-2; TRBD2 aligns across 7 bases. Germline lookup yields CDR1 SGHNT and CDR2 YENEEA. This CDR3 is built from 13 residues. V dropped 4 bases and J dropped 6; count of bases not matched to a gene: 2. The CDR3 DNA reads TGTGCCAGCAGCTGGGAGGGTGCCGGGGAGCTGTTTTTT. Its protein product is CASSWEGAGELFF.

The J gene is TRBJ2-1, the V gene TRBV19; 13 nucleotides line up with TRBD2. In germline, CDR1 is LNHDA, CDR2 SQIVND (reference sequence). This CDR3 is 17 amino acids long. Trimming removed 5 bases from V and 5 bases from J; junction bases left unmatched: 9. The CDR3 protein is CASSPKTSGRPHNEQFF. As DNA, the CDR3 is TGTGCCAGTAGTCCAAAGACTAGCGGGAGGCCCCACAATGAGCAGTTCTTC. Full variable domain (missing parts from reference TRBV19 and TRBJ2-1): DGGITQSPKYLFRKEGQNVTLSCEQNLNHDAMYWYRQDPGQGLRLIYYSQIVNDFQKGDIAEGYSVSREKKESFPLTVTSAQKNPTAFYLCASSPKTSGRPHNEQFFGPGTRLTVL.